This TCR beta chain was identified during a study of T cell repertoires in cytomegalovirus infection (dated by TCRdb to about 2019). For context, the study as a whole: The peptide stimulations were aimed at well-studied HLA-B-restricted epitopes as well as recently identified HLA-C-restricted CMV epitopes, whose presentation resists viral immunomodulation. Donor HLA type was relevant to the analysis, because carriage of CMV infection together with the matching HLA type was indicated by public TCR beta signatures.

This clonotype was seen a few times. What antigen it recognizes has not been identified. Per-base quality was not reported, and no clone a single base away is much larger than it. Sequencer: Illumina HiSeq 1500. The raw public data were reprocessed by TCRdb itself: fastp quality trimming at Q25, MiXCR clonotype calling, in-frame beta chains only. Each entry merges the rows of one CDR3 protein and shows their most common DNA and genes. This sample is represented by roughly 80,000 distinct CDR3 sequences; about 24% of them were singletons. Jointly, the top ten make up around 50% of the sample. Spanning cysteine to phenylalanine, the CDR3 consists of 10 amino acids. Kept here is only the CDR3 DNA, which spans 30 bases and is read in frame from base 1. The V end loses 3 bases and the J end loses 6 bases, and a stretch of 2 bases separates them. Reading the germline V gene (reference sequence) gives CDR1 SEHNR and CDR2 FQNEAQ.

What this sample's treatment or condition label stands for: in vitro stimulation with specific CMV peptide epitopes to enrich CMV-specific T cells. General findings and caveats noted by the study authors: In both this cohort and an independent cohort of a few hundred donors, the cumulative frequency of public TCR beta family members distinguished carriers of CMV infection plus the relevant HLA type. The ex vivo response was dominated by HLA-C-restricted CMV-specific TCR beta clonotypes, and the single most frequent clonotype in two of eight donors was supplied by these HLA-C-restricted clonotypes.

This TCR was recovered from a human donor in good health (CMV status not recorded). Some clones in this sample may be carry-over from other donors' samples. The specimen was CD8+ T cells from cultured PBMCs, collected from culture after CMV antigen stimulation. The V gene is TRBV7-9 and the J gene is TRBJ1-2; no D segment can be confidently identified. In nucleotides, the sequence is TGTGCCAGCAGCTTCGATGGCTACACCTTC. This gives the protein CASSFDGYTF.